This T cell receptor beta chain was obtained from a study of T cells after yellow fever vaccination. Whole-study results and caveats: Repertoires obtained by FACS sorting could include abundant clonotypes that entered as contaminants from the bulk population.

TCRdb itself ran the 5' RACE reads through MiXCR, one entry per CDR3 protein. This table holds 620,000 or so distinct CDR3 sequences, over 9% found once. A note on this clonotype: Its specificity is not known.

The CDR3 extends over 15 amino acids. From germline, CDR1 is KGHDR and CDR2 SFDVKD. Trimming stripped 2 bases from V and 3 bases from J, with 12 bases between. This chain uses TRBV24-1 with TRBJ2-5, with D possibly TRBD1 on 5 matching bases. The sequencing used PBMCs, collected on the day of the yellow fever booster vaccination. This receptor was taken from a man aged 25-40 years who received the YFV17D yellow fever vaccine. As DNA, the CDR3 is TGTGCCACCAGTGATTCTGGCAGGACAAAAGAGACCCAGTACTTC. This gives the protein CATSDSGRTKETQYF.